The source of this TCR beta chain is a study of shared T cell receptors in the human thymus. TCRdb's copy holds only in-frame clones and misses some; the assay was immunoSEQ multiplex PCR. Here the sample spans more than 300,000 clones, approximately 95% being singletons. Germline V gene sequence: CDR1 KGHSH, CDR2 LQKENI. The CDR3 runs 13 residues. The V and J ends lost 0 bases and 5 bases respectively, with 5 bases between them. This clone has a single count. Other DNA variants within this sample encode the same CDR3. The TCR comes from a human donor. This sequence joins TRBV18 and TRBJ2-1, with D tentatively TRBD1 or TRBD2 (5 bases each). Sample: thymocytes. In nucleotides, the CDR3 is TGTGCCAGCTCACCACCGGGGGACAATGAGCAGTTCTTC. Translation gives CASSPPGDNEQFF.